The count of the clone carrying this T cell receptor (beta chain) is one. TCRdb's table, derived via immunoSEQ multiplex PCR, lists solely in-frame clones and lacks some. The sample contains 60,000 to 70,000 clones, approximately 93% of which appear only once. These data come from a study of T cell changes during pregnancy in multiple sclerosis. This sequence was found in a female donor with multiple sclerosis, enrolled in a pregnancy study. Sequencing was performed on peripheral blood, taken in the second trimester of pregnancy.

In DNA, the CDR3 is TGCAGCGTTGAAGATCTTCAAGGCCGGACAGGGTCCCGCCGAGAGACCCAGTACTTC. It is translated as CSVEDLQGRTGSRRETQYF. The chain uses TRBV29-1 and TRBJ2-5; 8 nucleotides line up with TRBD1. The CDR3 consists of 19 residues. V lost 0 bases to trimming and J lost 4 bases; unmatched junction nucleotides: 19. Germline V gene data show CDR1 as SQVTM and CDR2 as ANQGSEA.